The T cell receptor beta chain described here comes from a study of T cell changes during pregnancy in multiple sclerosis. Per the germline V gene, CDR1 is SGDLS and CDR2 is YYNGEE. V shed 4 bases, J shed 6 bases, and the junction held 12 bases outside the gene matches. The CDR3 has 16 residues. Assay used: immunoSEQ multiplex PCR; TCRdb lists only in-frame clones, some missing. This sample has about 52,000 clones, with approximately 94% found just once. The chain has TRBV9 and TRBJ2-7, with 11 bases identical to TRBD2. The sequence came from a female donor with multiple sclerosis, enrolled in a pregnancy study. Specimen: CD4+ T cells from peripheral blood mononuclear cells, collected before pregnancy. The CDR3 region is CASSPQQVAGGGEQYF. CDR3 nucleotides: TGTGCCAGCAGCCCCCAACAGGTAGCGGGAGGGGGCGAGCAGTACTTC.